The clone carrying this TCR beta chain came up many times. Antigen unknown. V lost 6 bases and J lost 1, with 14 bases in between. This CDR3 comprises 15 residues. Germline assignment: CDR1 MNHNY and CDR2 SVGAGI (reference sequence). TCRdb re-called the reads with MiXCR, one entry per CDR3 protein. This sample carries about 830,000 distinct CDR3 sequences, roughly 33% of them seen once, and the ten largest clones take 9.5% to 15%. The data belong to a study of T cell repertoires in cytomegalovirus infection. About the research overall: The study used recently identified HLA-C-restricted and well-studied HLA-B-restricted CMV epitopes. Public TCR beta signatures were indicative of both CMV infection and a matching HLA type.

Study-level findings and limits: HLA-C-restricted, CMV-specific TCR beta clonotypes were dominant ex vivo.

The chain employs TRBV6-6 and TRBJ2-3; D is perhaps TRBD2 (6 bases). The sequence was collected from a human donor in good health (CMV status not recorded). Some clones in this sample may be carry-over from other donors' samples. Sample: cultured CD8+ T cells from PBMCs, taken from culture after CMV antigen stimulation. The CDR3 nucleotides read TGTGCCAGCAGAAGGGACGAGCGGGGCACAGATACGCAGTATTTT. It encodes CASRRDERGTDTQYF.